Presented here are 8 T cell receptor beta chains from one specimen sequenced in a study of T cells after yellow fever vaccination. TCRdb analysed the 5' RACE reads with MiXCR anew, one entry per CDR3 protein. The sample shows around 400,000 distinct CDR3 sequences, around 10% of them seen only once. The sample consisted of PBMCs, taken on the day of the first yellow fever vaccination. Receptor source: a man aged 18 to 29 who received the YFV17D yellow fever vaccine.

The genes are TRBV4-1 and TRBJ2-7; maybe TRBD1 (6 bases). The V end was cut by 5 bases, the J end by 2 bases, with 13 bases between. The CDR3 loop spans 14 amino acids. Germline V gene data show CDR1 as MGHRA and CDR2 as YSYEKL. The CDR3 DNA reads as TGCGCCAGCAGCGAAGGTGGGGGCCCCTACGAGCAGTACTTC. Its protein is CASSEGGGPYEQYF.

The table lists this clonotype with a few counts. The chain joins TRBV3-1 to TRBJ2-3, with 12 bases that match TRBD2. Germline V gene data show CDR1 as LGHDT and CDR2 as YNNKEL (reference sequence). V was clipped by 1 base and J by 7 bases; unmatched bases: 9. This CDR3 has 17 residues. The CDR3 is CASSQGLASGGAHTQYF. The CDR3 DNA reads TGTGCCAGCAGCCAAGGTTTGGCTAGCGGGGGGGCACATACGCAGTATTTT.

The table lists this clonotype with a few counts. The chain carries TRBV11-2 and TRBJ2-2; D might be TRBD1 or TRBD2, each matching 5 bases. Looked up from germline, CDR1 is SGHAT and CDR2 is FQNNGV. This CDR3 spans 17 amino acids. Between the trimmed V and J ends, which lost 4 bases and 7 bases, there was a span of 22 bases. The CDR3 loop is CASSSGPLGVSIGELFF. The CDR3 region has the DNA TGTGCCAGCAGCTCGGGGCCCCTCGGAGTCAGTATCGGGGAGCTGTTTTTT.

The V call is TRBV7-9, the J call TRBJ2-1, with D maybe TRBD2 (6 bases). CDR3 size: 15 residues. Trimming left V 3 bases short and J 8 bases short, with 17 bases between. Germline loops: CDR1 SEHNR, CDR2 FQNEAQ (reference sequence). The CDR3 protein is CASSFPHLWGDEQFF. CDR3 coding DNA: TGTGCCAGCAGCTTTCCCCATCTTTGGGGGGATGAGCAGTTCTTC.

On this clonotype: An end of the junction does not agree with germline; a read error may underlie this. This chain links TRBV6-5 with TRBJ2-3; 13 bases are shared with TRBD2. Germline loops: CDR1 MNHEY, CDR2 SVGAGI. There are 15 residues in the CDR3. The CDR3 sequence is CPSSWTSGGQHTQYF. The DNA for the CDR3 is TGTCCCAGCAGTTGGACTAGCGGGGGTCAACATACGCAGTATTTT.

The chain recombines TRBV7-9 with TRBJ1-3; D remains ambiguous. CDR1 and CDR2 (germline): SEHNR, FQNEAQ (reference sequence). V was shortened by 5 bases and J by 5 bases, with 13 bases between the two germline ends. The CDR3 length is 14 residues. The CDR3 DNA reads as TGTGCCAGCAGCGCTAGCGGAAGTCGAAACACCATATATTTT. Translated, it gives CASSASGSRNTIYF.

This clonotype was recorded a few times. The gene calls are TRBV4-3 and TRBJ1-3; no clear D gene. With 4 bases removed from V and 0 bases from J, the gap between germline ends came to 19 bases. Per the germline V gene, CDR1 is LGHNA and CDR2 is YSLEER. This CDR3 has 18 residues. CDR3 sequence reads: CASSPKSPGRPSGNTIYF. The CDR3 DNA sequence: TGCGCCAGCAGCCCCAAGAGTCCAGGAAGACCCTCTGGAAACACCATATATTTT.

CDR3 in DNA: TGTGCCAGCAGTGACTCAATGGCCTCTAGCACAGATACGCAGTATTTT. Amino acids: CASSDSMASSTDTQYF. This chain uses TRBV6-4 with TRBJ2-3; D remains ambiguous. The length of the CDR3 is 16 residues. V lost 0 bases to trimming and J lost 0 bases, with 10 bases between them. In germline, CDR1 is MRHNA, CDR2 SNTAGT.